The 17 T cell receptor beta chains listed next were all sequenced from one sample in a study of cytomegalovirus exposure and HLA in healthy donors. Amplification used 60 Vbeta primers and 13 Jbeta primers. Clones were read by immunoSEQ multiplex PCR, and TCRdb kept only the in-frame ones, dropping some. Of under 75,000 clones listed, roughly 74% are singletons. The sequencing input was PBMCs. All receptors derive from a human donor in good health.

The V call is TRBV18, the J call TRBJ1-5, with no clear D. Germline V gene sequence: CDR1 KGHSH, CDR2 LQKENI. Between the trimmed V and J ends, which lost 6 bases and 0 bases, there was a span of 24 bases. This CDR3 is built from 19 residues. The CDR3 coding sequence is TGTGCCAGCTCGCTTACCGGGTCCACGGTTATCTATAGCAATCAGCCCCAGCATTTT. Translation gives CASSLTGSTVIYSNQPQHF.

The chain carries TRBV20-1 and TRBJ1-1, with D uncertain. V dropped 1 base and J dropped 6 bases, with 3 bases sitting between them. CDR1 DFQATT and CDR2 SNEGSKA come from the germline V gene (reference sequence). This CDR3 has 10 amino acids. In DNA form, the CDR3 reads TGCAGTGCTAGAGTCGCTGAAGCTTTCTTT. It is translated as CSARVAEAFF.

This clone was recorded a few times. CDR3 sequence: CASTPIRGEGPGELFF. The CDR3, as DNA: TGTGCCAGCACCCCCATACGGGGGGAAGGTCCCGGGGAGCTGTTTTTT. The rearrangement links TRBV2 to TRBJ2-2; the match to TRBD2 covers 7 bases. This CDR3 spans 16 amino acids. Germline V gives CDR1 SNHLY, CDR2 FYNNEI. The V and J ends lost 7 bases and 6 bases, in that order; junction bases with no gene match: 14.

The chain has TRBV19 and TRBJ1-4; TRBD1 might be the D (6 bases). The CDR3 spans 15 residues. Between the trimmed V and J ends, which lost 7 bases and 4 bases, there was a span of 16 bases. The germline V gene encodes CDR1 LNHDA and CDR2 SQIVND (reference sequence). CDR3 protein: CASTGVGQLNEKLFF. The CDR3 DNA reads TGTGCCAGTACCGGCGTTGGACAGCTTAATGAAAAACTGTTTTTT.

In nucleotides, the CDR3 is TGTGCCTGGAGCGGTCGGTGGGGCGAGGCTTTCTTT. It codes for CAWSGRWGEAFF. The chain joins TRBV30 to TRBJ1-1; maybe TRBD1 (5 bases). V lost 3 bases and J 11 bases, leaving 16 bases between the germline ends. The length of the CDR3 is 12 residues. CDR1 and CDR2 from the germline V gene are GTSNPN and SVGIG (reference sequence).

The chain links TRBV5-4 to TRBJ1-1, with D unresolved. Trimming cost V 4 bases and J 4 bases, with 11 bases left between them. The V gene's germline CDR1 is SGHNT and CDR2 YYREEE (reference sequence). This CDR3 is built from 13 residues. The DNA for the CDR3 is TGTGCCAGCAGCCCAAGTGGTAGCACTGAAGCTTTCTTT. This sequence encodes CASSPSGSTEAFF.

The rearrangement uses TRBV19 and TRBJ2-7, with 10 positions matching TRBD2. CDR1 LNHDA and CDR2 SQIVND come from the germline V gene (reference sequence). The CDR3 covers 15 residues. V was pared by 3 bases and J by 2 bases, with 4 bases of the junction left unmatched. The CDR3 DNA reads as TGTGCCAGTAGTATGGGGCTAGCGGGAGCCTACGAGCAGTACTTC. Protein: CASSMGLAGAYEQYF.

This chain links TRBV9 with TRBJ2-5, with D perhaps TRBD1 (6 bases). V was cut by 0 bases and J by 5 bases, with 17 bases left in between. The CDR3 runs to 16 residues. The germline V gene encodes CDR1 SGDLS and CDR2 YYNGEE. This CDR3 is CASSVAGGQLLETQYF. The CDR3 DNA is TGTGCCAGCAGCGTAGCTGGGGGCCAGCTCTTGGAGACCCAGTACTTC. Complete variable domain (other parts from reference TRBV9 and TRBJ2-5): DSGVTQTPKHLITATGQRVTLRCSPRSGDLSVYWYQQSLDQGLQFLIQYYNGEERAKGNILERFSAQQFPDLHSELNLSSLELGDSALYFCASSVAGGQLLETQYFGPGTRLLVL.

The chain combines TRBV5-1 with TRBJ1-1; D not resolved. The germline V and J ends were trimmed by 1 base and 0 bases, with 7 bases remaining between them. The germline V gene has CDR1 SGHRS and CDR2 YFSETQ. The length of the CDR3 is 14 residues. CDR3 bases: TGCGCCAGCAGCTTGCGCGGATTGAACACTGAAGCTTTCTTT. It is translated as CASSLRGLNTEAFF.

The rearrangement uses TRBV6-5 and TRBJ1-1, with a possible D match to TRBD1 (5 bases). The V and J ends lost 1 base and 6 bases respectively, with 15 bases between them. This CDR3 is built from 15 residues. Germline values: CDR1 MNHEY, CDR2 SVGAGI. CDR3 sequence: CASSYYTGGVAEAFF. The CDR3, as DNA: TGTGCCAGCAGTTACTACACAGGTGGGGTAGCTGAAGCTTTCTTT.

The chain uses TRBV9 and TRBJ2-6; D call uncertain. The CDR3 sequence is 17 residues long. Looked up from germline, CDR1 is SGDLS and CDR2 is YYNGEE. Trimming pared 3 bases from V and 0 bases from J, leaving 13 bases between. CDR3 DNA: TGTGCCAGCAGCGGAGTTCGGTTCCTCTCTGGGGCCAACGTCCTGACTTTC. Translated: CASSGVRFLSGANVLTF.

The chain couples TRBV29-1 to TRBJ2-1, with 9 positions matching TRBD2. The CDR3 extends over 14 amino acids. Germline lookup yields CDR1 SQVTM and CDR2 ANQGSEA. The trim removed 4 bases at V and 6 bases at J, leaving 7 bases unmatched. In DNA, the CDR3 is TGCAGCGTTGTCGGCGGGAGGGTTGGCAATGAGCAGTTCTTC. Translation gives CSVVGGRVGNEQFF.

This CDR3 reads CASSQYNSNQPQHF. Written as DNA, the CDR3 is TGTGCCAGCAGCCAGTACAATAGCAATCAGCCCCAGCATTTT. V gene TRBV4-2 combines with J gene TRBJ1-5; D gene uncertain. The V end lost 3 bases, the J end lost 0 bases, and 6 bases lay between the germline ends. Looked up from germline, CDR1 is LGHNA and CDR2 is YNFKEQ. The CDR3 has 14 amino acids.

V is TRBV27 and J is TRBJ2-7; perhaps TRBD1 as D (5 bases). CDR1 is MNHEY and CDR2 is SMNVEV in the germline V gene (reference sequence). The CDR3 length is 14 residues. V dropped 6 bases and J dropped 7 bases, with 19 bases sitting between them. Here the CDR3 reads CASSPVPQVPEQYF. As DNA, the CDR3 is TGTGCCAGCAGCCCAGTGCCACAGGTCCCGGAGCAGTACTTC.

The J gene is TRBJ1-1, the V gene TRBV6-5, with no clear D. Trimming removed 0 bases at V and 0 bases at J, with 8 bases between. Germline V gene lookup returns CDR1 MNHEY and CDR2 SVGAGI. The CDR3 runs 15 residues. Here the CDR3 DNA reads TGTGCCAGCAGTTACTCGACCAGGCTGAACACTGAAGCTTTCTTT. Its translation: CASSYSTRLNTEAFF.

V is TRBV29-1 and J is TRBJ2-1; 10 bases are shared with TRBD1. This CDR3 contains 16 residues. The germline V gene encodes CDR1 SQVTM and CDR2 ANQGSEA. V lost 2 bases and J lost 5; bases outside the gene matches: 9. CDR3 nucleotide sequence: TGCAGCGTTGAATTTTGGGGGACAGGGGACCACAATGAGCAGTTCTTC. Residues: CSVEFWGTGDHNEQFF.

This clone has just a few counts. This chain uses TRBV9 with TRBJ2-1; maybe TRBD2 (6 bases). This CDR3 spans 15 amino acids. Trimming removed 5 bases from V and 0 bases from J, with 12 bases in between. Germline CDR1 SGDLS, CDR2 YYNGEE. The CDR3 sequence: CASSRDFPSYNEQFF. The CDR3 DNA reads TGTGCCAGCAGTAGGGACTTTCCCTCCTACAATGAGCAGTTCTTC.